This T cell receptor (beta chain) was captured in a study of blood T cell repertoires in COVID-19. Study-wide background: COVID-19 samples collected from the United States, Italy and Spain covered acute and convalescent phases.

The repertoire was sequenced with immunoSEQ multiplex PCR; TCRdb's copy has only in-frame clones and lacks some. The table lists about 270,000 clones, 75% to 90% of them singletons. There are 15 residues in the CDR3. Trimming cost V 2 bases and J 3 bases, with 11 bases left between them. Germline values: CDR1 MNHEY, CDR2 SMNVEV (reference sequence). This clonotype originated in a woman in her sixties or seventies with COVID-19, enrolled during active disease. The sequenced material came from peripheral blood. The chain couples TRBV27 to TRBJ2-1, with a tentative D call TRBD1 (6 bases). CDR3 DNA sequence: TGTGCCAGCAGTTTAAGGGGGAACTACTACAATGAGCAGTTCTTC. It encodes CASSLRGNYYNEQFF.